This TCR beta chain emerged from a study of identical twins. The study's findings and limits: An excess of low generation probability was shown by twin-shared out-of-frame alpha sequences. Models predicted too little out-of-frame TCR alpha sharing in monozygotic twins.

TCRdb reanalysed the 5' RACE reads using MiXCR and keeps one entry per CDR3 protein. The sample lists approximately 1.8 million distinct CDR3 sequences, around 29% occurring once. About this clonotype itself: Its antigen is unidentified.

Per germline, CDR1 DFQATT and CDR2 SNEGSKA (reference sequence). J lost 4 bases, V lost 5 bases, and 9 bases had no gene match. The CDR3 totals 14 residues. The chain uses TRBV20-1 and TRBJ1-1; 8 bases agree with TRBD1. Material: cord blood. The clonotype was recovered from a newborn girl in good health. CDR3 amino acids: CSAFTLDRGTEAFF. CDR3 DNA sequence: TGCAGTGCTTTCACCCTAGACAGGGGCACTGAAGCTTTCTTT.